Below, 29 T cell receptor beta chains from the same sample are listed, as sequenced in a study of immune evolution from preneoplasia to lung adenocarcinoma. Clones were sequenced by immunoSEQ multiplex PCR, and TCRdb holds only the in-frame ones, with some missing. The table lists about 6,000 clones, approximately 80% of them singletons. The sample taken for sequencing was FFPE lung adenocarcinoma in situ tissue. The receptor source for this set is a donor at least 70 years old with lung adenocarcinoma.

This clone was observed a few times. The chain employs TRBV19 and TRBJ2-1, with 8 bases fitting TRBD1. The CDR3 sequence is 14 residues long. The V segment lost 8 bases and the J segment 2 bases; nucleotides outside the gene matches: 5. Germline values: CDR1 LNHDA, CDR2 SQIVND (reference sequence). The CDR3: CASFGQGTYNEQFF. The DNA of the CDR3 is TGTGCCAGTTTTGGACAGGGCACCTACAATGAGCAGTTCTTC.

This clone has more than one count but fewer than ten. This sequence joins TRBV5-1 and TRBJ1-4, with TRBD1 identical over 9 bases. Germline CDR1 SGHRS, CDR2 YFSETQ. The CDR3 is 15 residues long. The V gene end was trimmed by 3 bases and the J gene end by 4 bases; junction bases not matched to a gene: 4. CDR3 DNA sequence: TGCGCCAGCAGCTCACAGGGGGCCTATAATGAAAAACTGTTTTTT. Its translation is CASSSQGAYNEKLFF.

The chain joins TRBV7-3 to TRBJ1-1, with no clear D. The V end lost 5 bases, the J end lost 1 base, and 8 bases lay between the germline ends. From germline, CDR1 is SGHTA and CDR2 FQGTGA. This CDR3 has 13 residues. CDR3: CASSPLANTEAFF. The CDR3 coding sequence is TGTGCCAGCAGCCCACTAGCGAACACTGAAGCTTTCTTT. Together with reference TRBV7-3 and TRBJ1-1, the CDR3 gives the full variable domain: GAGVSQTPSNKVTEKGKYVELRCDPISGHTALYWYRQSLGQGPEFLIYFQGTGAADDSGLPNDRFFAVRPEGSVSTLKIQRTERGDSAVYLCASSPLANTEAFFGQGTRLTVV.

This clone was detected once. CDR3 amino acids: CATDPGGTENTEAFF. The CDR3 DNA reads as TGTGCCACCGACCCCGGAGGAACAGAGAACACTGAAGCTTTCTTT. The chain has TRBV15 and TRBJ1-1; D unclear. The germline CDR1 and CDR2 sequences are LNHNV and YYDKDF (reference sequence). This CDR3 comprises 15 residues. Trimming removed 8 bases at V and 1 base at J, with 17 bases between. Full variable domain (outside the CDR3, taken from reference TRBV15 and TRBJ1-1): DAMVIQNPRYQVTQFGKPVTLSCSQTLNHNVMYWYQQKSSQAPKLLFHYYDKDFNNEADTPDNFQSRRPNTSFCFLDIRSPGLGDTAMYLCATDPGGTENTEAFFGQGTRLTVV.

V usage is TRBV2 and J usage is TRBJ1-1; 7 bases are shared with TRBD1. CDR1 and CDR2 (germline): SNHLY, FYNNEI. V lost 8 bases, J lost 3 bases, and 3 bases stayed unmatched. The CDR3 consists of 12 residues. The CDR3 DNA follows: TGTGCCAGCGACAGGGCCTACACTGAAGCTTTCTTT. It specifies CASDRAYTEAFF. Together with reference TRBV2 and TRBJ1-1, the CDR3 gives the full variable domain: EPEVTQTPSHQVTQMGQEVILRCVPISNHLYFYWYRQILGQKVEFLVSFYNNEISEKSEIFDDQFSVERPDGSNFTLKIRSTKLEDSAMYFCASDRAYTEAFFGQGTRLTVV.

The chain is built from TRBV6-5 and TRBJ2-3, with D perhaps being TRBD1 or TRBD2 (6 bases each). Trimming cost V 0 bases and J 4 bases, with 11 bases left between them. Germline CDR1 reads MNHEY; CDR2 reads SVGAGI. The CDR3 extends over 15 amino acids. The CDR3: CASSYSGGLADTQYF. The CDR3 DNA sequence: TGTGCCAGCAGTTACTCTGGGGGGCTCGCAGATACGCAGTATTTT.

This chain links TRBV19 with TRBJ1-2; tentatively, D is TRBD1 (5 bases). V was trimmed by 1 base and J by 4 bases, leaving 16 bases between them. The CDR3 runs 16 residues. Germline-derived CDR1 and CDR2 are LNHDA and SQIVND (reference sequence). The CDR3 nucleotides read TGTGCCAGTAGTATAGTCGGGGCCAAAGGGGCCTATGGCTACACCTTC. Its protein product is CASSIVGAKGAYGYTF.

The chain joins TRBV7-9 to TRBJ1-5; tentatively, D is TRBD1 (5 bases). The CDR3 is 15 amino acids. V lost 1 base and J lost 4, with 11 bases in between. The germline gives CDR1 SEHNR, CDR2 FQNEAQ (reference sequence). This CDR3 reads CASSLGRAGNQPQHF. In DNA form, the CDR3 reads TGTGCCAGCAGCTTAGGCAGGGCAGGGAATCAGCCCCAGCATTTT.

The gene calls are TRBV29-1 and TRBJ1-1; D is perhaps TRBD1 (5 bases). Germline V CDR1 and CDR2: SQVTM, ANQGSEA. The V end was cut by 2 bases, the J end by 4 bases, with 14 bases between. This CDR3 has 14 residues. DNA of the CDR3: TGCAGCGTTGAAAACTGGGCAGGGAGCACTGAAGCTTTCTTT. Translated: CSVENWAGSTEAFF. Complete variable domain (other parts from reference TRBV29-1 and TRBJ1-1): SAVISQKPSRDICQRGTSLTIQCQVDSQVTMMFWYRQQPGQSLTLIATANQGSEATYESGFVIDKFPISRPNLTFSTLTVSNMSPEDSSIYLCSVENWAGSTEAFFGQGTRLTVV.

A remark on this clone: Other DNA sequences in the same sample also yield this CDR3. The J gene is TRBJ1-5, the V gene TRBV28; D perhaps matches TRBD1 (5 bases). The CDR3 length is 14 residues. Germline V gives CDR1 MDHEN, CDR2 SYDVKM. The V end lost 4 bases, the J end lost 1 base, and 8 bases lay between the germline ends. The CDR3, as DNA: TGTGCCAGCAGTTCCGGGGGAAGCAATCAGCCCCAGCATTTT. The encoded protein is CASSSGGSNQPQHF. Complete variable domain (other parts from reference TRBV28 and TRBJ1-5): DVKVTQSSRYLVKRTGEKVFLECVQDMDHENMFWYRQDPGLGLRLIYFSYDVKMKEKGDIPEGYSVSREKKERFSLILESASTNQTSMYLCASSSGGSNQPQHFGDGTRLSIL.

This clone was recorded only once. The rearrangement uses TRBV15 and TRBJ1-2, with unresolved D. Per the germline V gene, CDR1 is LNHNV and CDR2 is YYDKDF (reference sequence). The ends were cut back, 2 bases at V and 6 bases at J, with 13 bases in the middle. This CDR3 is built from 14 residues. The CDR3 loop is CATSRSLQMDGYTF. The CDR3 DNA follows: TGTGCCACCAGCAGAAGTCTACAGATGGATGGCTACACCTTC.

The CDR3 region has the DNA TGTGCCTGGAGTGTACTTGGGGCCGGGGCCAACGTCCTGACTTTC. This sequence encodes CAWSVLGAGANVLTF. V usage is TRBV30 and J usage is TRBJ2-6; TRBD1 might be the D (5 bases). This CDR3 has 15 amino acids. Germline V CDR1 and CDR2: GTSNPN, SVGIG (reference sequence). The V end lost 0 bases, the J end lost 4 bases, and 10 bases lay between the germline ends. Variable domain in full (rest from reference TRBV30 and TRBJ2-6): SQTIHQWPATLVQPVGSPLSLECTVEGTSNPNLYWYRQAAGRGLQLLFYSVGIGQISSEVPQNLSASRPQDRQFILSSKKLLLSDSGFYLCAWSVLGAGANVLTFGAGSRLTVL.

The V gene is TRBV29-1, the J gene TRBJ2-1; D possibly corresponds to TRBD1 (7 bases). Germline CDR1 SQVTM, CDR2 ANQGSEA. V was trimmed by 4 bases and J by 6 bases, leaving 13 bases between them. CDR3 length: 13 amino acids. CDR3 DNA: TGCAGCGTTGCCCCCAGGGGGGTCAATGAGCAGTTCTTC. Translated: CSVAPRGVNEQFF.

The chain combines TRBV7-9 with TRBJ1-1, with 7 bases that match TRBD1. Per the germline V gene, CDR1 is SEHNR and CDR2 is FQNEAQ (reference sequence). The CDR3 sequence is 15 residues long. V lost 6 bases, J lost 4 bases, and 11 bases stayed unmatched. The CDR3 DNA reads TGTGCCAGCAGTCAGACAGGGAGGGAAGGCACTGAAGCTTTCTTT. Amino acid sequence: CASSQTGREGTEAFF. The entire variable domain, with the rest obtained from reference TRBV7-9 and TRBJ1-1, is as follows: DTGVSQNPRHKITKRGQNVTFRCDPISEHNRLYWYRQTLGQGPEFLTYFQNEAQLEKSRLLSDRFSAERPKGSFSTLEIQRTEQGDSAMYLCASSQTGREGTEAFFGQGTRLTVV.

This chain links TRBV29-1 with TRBJ2-3, with 10 bases aligning to TRBD1. The CDR3 runs 16 residues. The V and J ends lost 5 bases and 0 bases, in that order; junction bases with no gene match: 8. Germline V lookup: CDR1 SQVTM, CDR2 ANQGSEA. This chain's CDR3 is CSVNPGQGGSTDTQYF. DNA of the CDR3: TGCAGCGTTAACCCAGGACAGGGGGGTAGCACAGATACGCAGTATTTT.

The chain combines TRBV6-5 with TRBJ1-5; 9 nucleotides line up with TRBD1. The CDR3 covers 15 residues. V was pared by 4 bases and J by 4 bases, with 5 bases of the junction left unmatched. CDR1 and CDR2 (germline): MNHEY, SVGAGI. CDR3 loop: CASSSGTGKNQPQHF. CDR3 DNA: TGTGCCAGCAGTTCCGGGACAGGGAAGAATCAGCCCCAGCATTTT.

This chain connects TRBV7-2 to TRBJ2-7, with 8 bases that match TRBD1. Germline CDR1 SGHTA, CDR2 FQGNSA. This CDR3 contains 16 residues. Trimming took 2 bases from V and 6 from J; bases not matched to a gene: 12. For the CDR3, the DNA is TGTGCCAGCAGCTTATCATCCGGGACAGGAAGTTTCGAGCAGTACTTC. This codes for CASSLSSGTGSFEQYF.

The rearrangement links TRBV11-3 to TRBJ2-7; D remains ambiguous. Trimming removed 4 bases at V and 2 bases at J, with 12 bases between. The V gene's germline CDR1 is SGHNT and CDR2 YENEEA. The CDR3 extends over 14 amino acids. The CDR3 region is CASSSQTETYEQYF. In DNA, the CDR3 is TGTGCCAGCAGCTCCCAGACGGAAACCTACGAGCAGTACTTC.

V gene TRBV4-2 combines with J gene TRBJ1-1; D unclear. The CDR3 sequence is 15 residues long. V dropped 1 base and J dropped 0 bases, with 9 bases sitting between them. CDR1 is LGHNA, CDR2 YNFKEQ, per germline. For the CDR3, the DNA is TGTGCCAGCAGCCAAGCCCACAGCATGAACACTGAAGCTTTCTTT. Translation gives CASSQAHSMNTEAFF.

V is TRBV7-8 and J is TRBJ1-2; possible D gene TRBD1, 5 bases. V was trimmed by 1 base and J by 5 bases, leaving 14 bases between them. From germline, CDR1 is SGHVS and CDR2 FQNEAQ. There are 15 residues in the CDR3. The CDR3 is CASSLVDRGFYGYTF. The CDR3 DNA sequence: TGTGCCAGCAGCTTAGTAGATAGGGGATTTTATGGCTACACCTTC.

The table lists this clone with a few counts. This chain connects TRBV2 to TRBJ2-7; possibly TRBD1 for D (6 bases). The CDR3 sequence is 14 residues long. The V gene lost 6 bases and the J gene lost 4 bases, with 16 bases spanning the gap. Germline CDR1 and CDR2: SNHLY and FYNNEI. The CDR3 nucleotides read TGTGCCAGCAGGTATCAGGGGAGTTATTACGAGCAGTACTTC. Translation: CASRYQGSYYEQYF.

The chain couples TRBV5-4 to TRBJ1-6; D gene uncertain. This CDR3 has 12 residues. The V end was cut by 4 bases, the J end by 5 bases, with 4 bases between. Per germline, CDR1 SGHNT and CDR2 YYREEE (reference sequence). Written as DNA, the CDR3 is TGTGCCAGCAGCGCAGATAATTCACCCCTCCACTTT. Amino acid sequence: CASSADNSPLHF. Based on the CDR3 plus reference TRBV5-4 and TRBJ1-6, the full variable domain is ETGVTQSPTHLIKTRGQQVTLRCSSQSGHNTVSWYQQALGQGPQFIFQYYREEENGRGNFPPRFSGLQFPNYSSELNVNALELDDSALYLCASSADNSPLHFGNGTRLTVT.

The V gene is TRBV18, the J gene TRBJ2-7; 7 bases match TRBD1. The CDR3 length is 14 residues. Germline assignment: CDR1 KGHSH and CDR2 LQKENI. V lost 6 bases, J lost 5 bases, and 10 bases stayed unmatched. CDR3 bases: TGTGCCAGCTCCGTCCACAGGACAGGAGACGAGCAGTACTTC. The encoded protein is CASSVHRTGDEQYF. The whole variable domain, filled in from reference TRBV18 and TRBJ2-7, reads NAGVMQNPRHLVRRRGQEARLRCSPMKGHSHVYWYRQLPEEGLKFMVYLQKENIIDESGMPKERFSAEFPKEGPSILRIQQVVRGDSAAYFCASSVHRTGDEQYFGPGTRLTVT.

The J gene is TRBJ2-5, the V gene TRBV18; no clear D. The J call is in doubt because the DNA end fits TRBJ2-7 better. Germline-derived CDR1 and CDR2 are KGHSH and LQKENI. The CDR3 is 14 residues long. CDR3 sequence reads: CASSPGRTNYEQYF. The DNA of the CDR3 is TGTGCCAGCTCACCCGGCCGAACTAATTACGAGCAGTACTTC.

By share of the sample, this clone is medium-sized. V gene TRBV7-9 combines with J gene TRBJ2-7; 7 bases are shared with TRBD1. Looked up from germline, CDR1 is SEHNR and CDR2 is FQNEAQ (reference sequence). The CDR3 runs 14 residues. With 5 bases clipped from V and 6 bases from J, the junction kept 10 bases outside the gene matches. CDR3 in amino acids: CASSQGVGFGEQYF. CDR3 DNA sequence: TGTGCCAGCAGCCAGGGGGTAGGTTTCGGCGAGCAGTACTTC.

The chain has TRBV4-1 and TRBJ1-4; TRBD1 agrees at 11 bases. CDR1 and CDR2 (germline): MGHRA, YSYEKL. With 5 bases clipped from V and 8 bases from J, the junction kept 4 bases outside the gene matches. The CDR3 is 14 residues long. CDR3 region: CASSTRTGGEKLFF. CDR3 nucleotides: TGCGCCAGCAGCACACGGACAGGGGGCGAAAAACTGTTTTTT.

V and J are TRBV10-2 and TRBJ1-1; the D is unclear. This CDR3 has 14 residues. Germline V CDR1 and CDR2: WSHSY, SAAADI. Trimming took 4 bases from V and 0 from J, leaving 9 bases between them. CDR3 in amino acids: CASSGSGLNTEAFF. CDR3 nucleotides: TGCGCCAGCAGTGGTAGCGGTCTGAACACTGAAGCTTTCTTT.

This clone is labeled medium-sized (0.01 to 0.1%). The V call is TRBV9, the J call TRBJ1-3; D remains ambiguous. Germline assignment: CDR1 SGDLS and CDR2 YYNGEE. Trimming took off 0 bases at V and 2 bases at J, with 12 bases between the two ends. CDR3 length: 16 residues. CDR3 nucleotide sequence: TGTGCCAGCAGCGTAGGATACGCTACTACTGGAAACACCATATATTTT. This codes for CASSVGYATTGNTIYF.

This clone was detected once. This chain connects TRBV14 to TRBJ2-3, with D perhaps assigned TRBD1 or TRBD2 (5 bases each). Germline CDR1 reads SGHDN; CDR2 reads FVKESK. V gave up 1 base and J gave up 5 bases, with 10 bases separating them. The CDR3 loop spans 14 amino acids. The CDR3, as DNA: TGTGCCAGCAGCCAAGTGGGACGGGGAGATACGCAGTATTTT. It encodes CASSQVGRGDTQYF.